This TCR beta chain was captured in a study of blood T cell repertoires in COVID-19. Study in general: The United States, Italy and Spain supplied acute and convalescent COVID-19 samples. PBMCs, B-cell-depleted T cells, or T cells were the source of the cDNA or gDNA that made up the material.

In the authors' workflow: By means of reference gene primer amplification, nucleated cell counts were estimated. The method was immunoSEQ multiplex PCR; TCRdb's version includes in-frame clones alone and lacks a portion of them. V and J calls plus clone size are reproduced from that table; the DNA served to infer D and trimming. This table holds fewer than 95,000 clones, about four fifths found once. The CDR3 is 17 amino acids. With 9 bases clipped from V and 5 bases from J, the junction kept 18 bases outside the gene matches. The sequence derives from a human donor in a cohort sampled during active COVID-19. The chain is built from TRBV23-1 and TRBJ2-2; 7 bases agree with TRBD1. TRBV23-1 qualifies as an ORF whose function is uncertain. The material sequenced was peripheral blood. In DNA form, the CDR3 reads TGCGCCAGAACCCCCTCGGTAAGGGGGCGGTCTACCGGGGAGCTGTTTTTT. It specifies CARTPSVRGRSTGELFF.